The 17 T cell receptor beta chains below all came from one sample that was sequenced in a study of blood T cells in healthy people across ages. A second PCR of roughly 7 to 11 cycles used a sample-barcoded 5' primer and a J-beta primer mix. TCRdb redid the calling of the 5' RACE reads with MiXCR, one entry per CDR3 protein. The sample holds approximately 900,000 distinct CDR3 sequences, around 49% seen once. Source material: blood. The receptors stem from a man aged 30-40 years in good health.

About this clonotype itself: A much larger clone sits a single nucleotide away, making a read error possible. The chain employs TRBV4-1 and TRBJ2-7; TRBD1 matches 8 bases. The germline gives CDR1 MGHRA, CDR2 YSYEKL. CDR3 length: 14 amino acids. The CDR3 sequence: CASIQGQGAYEQYF. Here the CDR3 DNA reads TGCGCCAGCATCCAAGGACAGGGAGCCTACGAGCAGTACTTC.

This clonotype has more than one count but fewer than ten. The J gene is TRBJ2-1, the V gene TRBV4-1, with a tentative D call TRBD1 (5 bases). V was pared by 4 bases and J by 7 bases, with 23 bases between. The length of the CDR3 is 17 residues. Germline V lookup: CDR1 MGHRA, CDR2 YSYEKL. As DNA, the CDR3 is TGCGCCAGCAGCCCCACGGAGAAGGGGTATTTCTCAAATGAGCAGTTCTTC. It translates to CASSPTEKGYFSNEQFF.

J is TRBJ2-7 and V is TRBV21-1; TRBD1, the table's D call, lacks a check against the DNA. TRBV21-1 is a documented pseudogene. This CDR3 has 16 amino acids. CDR3 sequence: CASSKRIGDVTYEQYF. Written as DNA, the CDR3 is TGTGCCAGCAGCAAACGAATCGGGGACGTAACCTACGAGCAGTACTTC.

This clonotype was observed many times. A much larger clone differs by one base, so this may be a read error. This rearrangement joins TRBV12-3 or TRBV12-4 to TRBJ2-1; D uncertain. The DNA end is more similar to TRBJ2-7, so the J call may be wrong. This CDR3 comprises 16 residues. DNA of the CDR3: TGTGCCAGCAGCCCCATAATCGATAGCACCTACAATGAGCAGTACTTC. The encoded protein is CASSPIIDSTYNEQYF.

V usage is TRBV28 and J usage is TRBJ2-4, with TRBD1 identical over 7 bases. The V gene end was trimmed by 6 bases and the J gene end by 5 bases; junction bases not matched to a gene: 10. CDR3 length equals 15 residues. Germline V gene data show CDR1 as MDHEN and CDR2 as SYDVKM. CDR3 residues: CASSVWATGENIQYF. CDR3 sequence (DNA): TGTGCCAGCAGCGTTTGGGCCACAGGGGAAAACATTCAGTACTTC. Together with reference TRBV28 and TRBJ2-4, the CDR3 gives the full variable domain: DVKVTQSSRYLVKRTGEKVFLECVQDMDHENMFWYRQDPGLGLRLIYFSYDVKMKEKGDIPEGYSVSREKKERFSLILESASTNQTSMYLCASSVWATGENIQYFGAGTRLSVL.

The chain combines TRBV5-1 with TRBJ2-1, with D uncertain. The V gene lost 0 bases and the J gene lost 8 bases, with 12 bases spanning the gap. The CDR3 is made up of 14 amino acids. CDR1 SGHRS and CDR2 YFSETQ come from the germline V gene. DNA of the CDR3: TGCGCCAGCAGCTTGGAACGGCAGCTTGATGAGCAGTTCTTC. Encoded protein: CASSLERQLDEQFF.

This clonotype was seen a few times. V usage is TRBV6-1 and J usage is TRBJ2-7; D call uncertain. CDR1 is MNHNS and CDR2 is SASEGT in the germline V gene. The CDR3 spans 14 residues. V gave up 2 bases and J gave up 0 bases, with 8 bases separating them. The CDR3 nucleotides are TGTGCCAGCAGTGAAAGAAACTACTCCTACGAGCAGTACTTC. The encoded protein is CASSERNYSYEQYF.

This clonotype was seen a single time. At one boundary the junction diverges from the germline segment, which might be a read error. This rearrangement joins TRBV10-3 to TRBJ1-2, with D maybe TRBD1 (6 bases). The CDR3 runs to 14 residues. Germline V gene lookup returns CDR1 ENHRY and CDR2 SYGVKD. The CDR3 DNA reads as TGTGCCATCAGTGAGTCCGGGGGCGACTATTGCTACACCTTC. Its protein is CAISESGGDYCYTF.

The rearrangement uses TRBV5-1 and TRBJ2-7; the D is unclear. CDR1 and CDR2 from the germline V gene are SGHRS and YFSETQ. The V end was cut by 1 base, the J end by 0 bases, with 14 bases between. The CDR3 is made up of 16 amino acids. The chain's CDR3 is CASSLSWASSSYEQYF. The CDR3 coding sequence is TGCGCCAGCAGCTTGAGCTGGGCTTCTAGCTCCTACGAGCAGTACTTC.

The J gene is TRBJ1-5, the V gene TRBV7-2, with D maybe TRBD1 (5 bases). Trimming took off 5 bases at V and 0 bases at J, with 11 bases between the two ends. This CDR3 contains 15 residues. Germline loops: CDR1 SGHTA, CDR2 FQGNSA. CDR3 sequence (DNA): TGTGCCAGCAGCGTACGAGGGGCTAGCAATCAGCCCCAGCATTTT. Encoded protein: CASSVRGASNQPQHF.

This chain links TRBV7-9 with TRBJ1-2, with D unresolved. Per germline, CDR1 SEHNR and CDR2 FQNEAQ (reference sequence). The CDR3 has 14 residues. V was clipped by 2 bases and J by 4 bases, with 11 bases between them. CDR3 residues: CASSLTEVSYGYTF. The CDR3 DNA follows: TGTGCCAGCAGCTTAACGGAGGTTTCCTATGGCTACACCTTC.

This clonotype has just a few counts. The chain carries TRBV7-9 and TRBJ1-2, with D unclear. This CDR3 has 14 residues. CDR1 is SEHNR and CDR2 is FQNEAQ in the germline V gene (reference sequence). Deletions cut 1 base from V and 3 bases from J, with 9 bases between. CDR3 amino acids: CASSLDSFDYGYTF. The CDR3 DNA reads TGTGCCAGCAGCTTAGACAGCTTCGACTATGGCTACACCTTC.

This clonotype was counted between two and nine times. The gene calls are TRBV7-9 and TRBJ2-7; 10 nucleotides align to TRBD2. The V gene end was trimmed by 6 bases and the J gene end by 4 bases; junction bases not matched to a gene: 6. Germline assignment: CDR1 SEHNR and CDR2 FQNEAQ (reference sequence). The CDR3 length is 14 residues. As DNA, the CDR3 is TGTGCCAGCAGTGGCCTAGCGGGGGCATACGAGCAGTACTTC. The encoded protein is CASSGLAGAYEQYF.

The chain employs TRBV6-1 and TRBJ1-5; TRBD1 matches at 7 bases. Germline V gene sequence: CDR1 MNHNS, CDR2 SASEGT. J gave up 7 bases and V 6 bases, and 12 bases lay outside the gene matches. The CDR3 loop spans 15 amino acids. CDR3 region: CASRDLGSRGQPQHF. Here the CDR3 DNA reads TGTGCCAGCAGGGACCTAGGGAGCAGGGGGCAGCCCCAGCATTTT.

This clonotype showed up just a few times. CDR3 coding DNA: TGTGCCACCGTACTAGCGACATCCTACAATGAGCAGTTCTTC. Translation: CATVLATSYNEQFF. The chain carries TRBV12-3 or TRBV12-4 and TRBJ2-1; 7 bases line up with TRBD2. The CDR3 covers 14 residues. V was clipped by 10 bases and J by 1 base; unmatched bases: 7.

This clonotype was seen a handful of times. The V gene is TRBV27, the J gene TRBJ1-5; possible D gene TRBD1, 6 bases. With 1 base removed from V and 2 bases from J, the gap between germline ends came to 21 bases. This CDR3 comprises 19 residues. CDR1 and CDR2 (germline): MNHEY, SMNVEV (reference sequence). The CDR3 coding sequence is TGTGCCAGCAGTTTATACCGCCCGGGGCAGGGGACGGGCAATCAGCCCCAGCATTTT. It translates to CASSLYRPGQGTGNQPQHF.

The chain recombines TRBV6-6 with TRBJ1-5, with TRBD1 identical over 7 bases. The CDR3 contains 14 residues. Germline V gene sequence: CDR1 MNHNY, CDR2 SVGAGI (reference sequence). J gave up 6 bases and V 6 bases, and 8 bases lay outside the gene matches. CDR3: CASSLPGGGQPQHF. As DNA, the CDR3 is TGTGCCAGCAGCCTCCCAGGGGGTGGTCAGCCCCAGCATTTT.